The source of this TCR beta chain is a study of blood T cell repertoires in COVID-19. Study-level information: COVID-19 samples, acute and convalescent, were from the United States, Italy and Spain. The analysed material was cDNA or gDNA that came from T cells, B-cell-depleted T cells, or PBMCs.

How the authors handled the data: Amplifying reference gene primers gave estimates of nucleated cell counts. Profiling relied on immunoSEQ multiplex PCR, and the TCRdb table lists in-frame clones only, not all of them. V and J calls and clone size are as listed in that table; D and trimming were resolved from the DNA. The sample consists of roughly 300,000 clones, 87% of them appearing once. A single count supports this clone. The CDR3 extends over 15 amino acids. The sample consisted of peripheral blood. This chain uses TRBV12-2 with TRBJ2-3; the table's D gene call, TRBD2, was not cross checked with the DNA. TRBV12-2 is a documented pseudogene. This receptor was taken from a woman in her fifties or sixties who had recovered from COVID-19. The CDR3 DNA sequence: TGTGCAAGTCGTTCTCTAGCGGGACCCACAGATACGCAGTATTTT. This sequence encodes CASRSLAGPTDTQYF.